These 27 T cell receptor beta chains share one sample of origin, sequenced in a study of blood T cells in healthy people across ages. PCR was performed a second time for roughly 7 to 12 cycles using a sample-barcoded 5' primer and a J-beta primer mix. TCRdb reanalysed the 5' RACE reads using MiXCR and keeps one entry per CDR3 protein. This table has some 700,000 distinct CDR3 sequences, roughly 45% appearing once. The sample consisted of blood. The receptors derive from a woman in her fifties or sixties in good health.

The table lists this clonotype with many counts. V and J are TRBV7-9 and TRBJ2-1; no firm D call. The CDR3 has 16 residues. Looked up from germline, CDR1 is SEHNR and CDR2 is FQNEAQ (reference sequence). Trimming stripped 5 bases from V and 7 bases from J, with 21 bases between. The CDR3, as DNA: TGTGCCAGCAGCCCGATGAGAGGTGCAACAAGGAATGAGCAGTTCTTC. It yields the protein CASSPMRGATRNEQFF.

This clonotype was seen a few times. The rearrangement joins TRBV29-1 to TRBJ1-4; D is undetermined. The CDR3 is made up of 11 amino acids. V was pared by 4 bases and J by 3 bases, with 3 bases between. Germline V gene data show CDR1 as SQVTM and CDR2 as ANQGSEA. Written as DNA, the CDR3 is TGCAGCGTTGTGGCTAATGAAAAACTGTTTTTT. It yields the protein CSVVANEKLFF.

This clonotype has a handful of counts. The CDR3: CASSVAPGLLNTGELFF. DNA for the CDR3: TGTGCCAGCAGCGTAGCACCAGGGCTGCTAAACACCGGGGAGCTGTTTTTT. This chain connects TRBV9 to TRBJ2-2; TRBD1 might be the D (5 bases). The germline V gene has CDR1 SGDLS and CDR2 YYNGEE. CDR3 length: 17 residues. Trimming stripped 0 bases from V and 2 bases from J, with 14 bases between.

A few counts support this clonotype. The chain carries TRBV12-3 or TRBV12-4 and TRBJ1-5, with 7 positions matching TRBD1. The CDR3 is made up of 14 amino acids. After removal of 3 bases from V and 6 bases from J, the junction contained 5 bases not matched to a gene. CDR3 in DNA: TGTGCCAGCAGTTTTGACAGGGACGGTCAGCCCCAGCATTTT. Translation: CASSFDRDGQPQHF.

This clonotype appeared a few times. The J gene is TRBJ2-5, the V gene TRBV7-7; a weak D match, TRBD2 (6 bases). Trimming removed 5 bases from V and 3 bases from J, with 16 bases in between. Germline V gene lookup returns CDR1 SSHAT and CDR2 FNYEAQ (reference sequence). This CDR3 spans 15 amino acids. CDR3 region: CASSPEGGGEETQYF. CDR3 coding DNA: TGTGCCAGCAGCCCTGAGGGCGGCGGGGAAGAGACCCAGTACTTC.

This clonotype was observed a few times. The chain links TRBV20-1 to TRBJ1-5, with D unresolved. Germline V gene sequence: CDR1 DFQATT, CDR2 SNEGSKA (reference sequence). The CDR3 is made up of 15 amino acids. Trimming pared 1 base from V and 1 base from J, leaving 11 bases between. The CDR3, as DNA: TGCAGTGCTAGAGTTTCGGGGTTCAGCAATCAGCCCCAGCATTTT. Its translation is CSARVSGFSNQPQHF.

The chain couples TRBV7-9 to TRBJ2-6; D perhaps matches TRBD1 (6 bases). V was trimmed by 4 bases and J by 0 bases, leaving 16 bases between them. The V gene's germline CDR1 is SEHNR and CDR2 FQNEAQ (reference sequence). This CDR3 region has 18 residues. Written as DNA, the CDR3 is TGTGCCAGCAGCTCATCACAGGGATGGGGCTCTGGGGCCAACGTCCTGACTTTC. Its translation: CASSSSQGWGSGANVLTF.

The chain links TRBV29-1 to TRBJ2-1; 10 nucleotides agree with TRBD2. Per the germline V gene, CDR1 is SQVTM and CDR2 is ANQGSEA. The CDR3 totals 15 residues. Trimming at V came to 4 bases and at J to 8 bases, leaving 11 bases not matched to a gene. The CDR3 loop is CSVGGAGGPDYEQFF. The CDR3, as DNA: TGCAGCGTTGGTGGAGCGGGGGGGCCAGACTATGAGCAGTTCTTC.

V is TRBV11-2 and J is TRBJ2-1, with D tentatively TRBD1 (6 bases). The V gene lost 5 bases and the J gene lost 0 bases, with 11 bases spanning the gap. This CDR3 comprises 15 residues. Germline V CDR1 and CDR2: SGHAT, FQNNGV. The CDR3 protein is CASSTDRSSYNEQFF. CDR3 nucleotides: TGTGCCAGCAGCACGGACAGATCCTCCTACAATGAGCAGTTCTTC.

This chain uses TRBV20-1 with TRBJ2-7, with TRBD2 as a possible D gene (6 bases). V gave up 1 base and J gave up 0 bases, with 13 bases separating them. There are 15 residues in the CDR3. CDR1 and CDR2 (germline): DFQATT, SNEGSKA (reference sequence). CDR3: CSARGGRGTSYEQYF. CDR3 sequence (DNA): TGCAGTGCTAGAGGGGGACGGGGGACCTCCTACGAGCAGTACTTC.

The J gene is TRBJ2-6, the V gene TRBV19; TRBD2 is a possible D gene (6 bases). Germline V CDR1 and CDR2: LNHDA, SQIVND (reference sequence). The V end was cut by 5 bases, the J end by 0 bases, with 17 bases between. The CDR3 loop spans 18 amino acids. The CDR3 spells CASSPKAAGPSGANVLTF. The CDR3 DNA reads TGTGCCAGTAGTCCTAAGGCAGCGGGCCCCTCTGGGGCCAACGTCCTGACTTTC.

The DNA of the CDR3 is TGTGCCAGCAGCTTAGATTCGCCGCGTGGGGAGTTCTCCTACAATGAGCAGTTCTTC. It specifies CASSLDSPRGEFSYNEQFF. The chain is built from TRBV11-2 and TRBJ2-1, with a tentative D call TRBD2 (5 bases). This CDR3 spans 19 amino acids. The germline V gene encodes CDR1 SGHAT and CDR2 FQNNGV. Trimming took off 0 bases at V and 0 bases at J, with 18 bases between the two ends.

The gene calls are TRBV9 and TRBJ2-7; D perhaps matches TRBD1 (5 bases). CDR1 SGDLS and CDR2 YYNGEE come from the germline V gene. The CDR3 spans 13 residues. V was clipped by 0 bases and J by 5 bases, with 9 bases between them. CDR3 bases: TGTGCCAGCAGCGTAGTTCAGGGCGACGAGCAGTACTTC. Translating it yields CASSVVQGDEQYF.

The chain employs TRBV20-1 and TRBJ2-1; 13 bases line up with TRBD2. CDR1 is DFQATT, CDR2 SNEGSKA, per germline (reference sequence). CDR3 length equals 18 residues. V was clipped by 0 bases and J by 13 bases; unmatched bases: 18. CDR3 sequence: CSARDLVLAGGPRGNQFF. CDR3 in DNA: TGCAGTGCTAGAGATCTCGTACTAGCGGGAGGGCCAAGGGGAAACCAGTTCTTC.

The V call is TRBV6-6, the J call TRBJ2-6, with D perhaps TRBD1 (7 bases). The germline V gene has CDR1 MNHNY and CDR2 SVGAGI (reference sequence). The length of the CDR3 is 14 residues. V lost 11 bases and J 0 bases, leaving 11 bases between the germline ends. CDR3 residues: CAGGDSSGANVLTF. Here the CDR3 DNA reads TGTGCCGGAGGGGACAGCTCTGGGGCCAACGTCCTGACTTTC.

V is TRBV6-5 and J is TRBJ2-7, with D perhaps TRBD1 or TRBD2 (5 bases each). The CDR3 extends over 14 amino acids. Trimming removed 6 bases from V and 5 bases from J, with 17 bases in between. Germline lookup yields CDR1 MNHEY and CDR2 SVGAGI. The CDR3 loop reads CASRPREGINEQYF. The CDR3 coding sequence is TGTGCCAGCAGGCCCCGAGAGGGGATAAACGAGCAGTACTTC.

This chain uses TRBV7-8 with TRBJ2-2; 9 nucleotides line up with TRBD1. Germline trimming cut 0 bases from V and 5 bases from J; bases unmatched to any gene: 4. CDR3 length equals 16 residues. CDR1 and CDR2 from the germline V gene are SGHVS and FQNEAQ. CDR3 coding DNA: TGTGCCAGCAGCTTAGCCGGGACAGGGCTAACCGGGGAGCTGTTTTTT. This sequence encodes CASSLAGTGLTGELFF.

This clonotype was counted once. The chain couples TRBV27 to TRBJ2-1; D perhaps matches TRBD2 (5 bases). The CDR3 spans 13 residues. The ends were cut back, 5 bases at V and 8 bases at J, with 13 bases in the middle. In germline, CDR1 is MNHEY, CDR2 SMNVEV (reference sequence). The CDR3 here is CASSGFGVDEQFF. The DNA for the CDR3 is TGTGCCAGCAGTGGTTTCGGGGTCGATGAGCAGTTCTTC.

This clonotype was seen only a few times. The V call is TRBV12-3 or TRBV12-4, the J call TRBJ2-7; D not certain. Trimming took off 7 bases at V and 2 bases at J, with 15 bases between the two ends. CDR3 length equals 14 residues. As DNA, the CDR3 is TGTGCCAGCAAGGTGGGGTTGACCGCCTACGAGCAGTACTTC. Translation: CASKVGLTAYEQYF.

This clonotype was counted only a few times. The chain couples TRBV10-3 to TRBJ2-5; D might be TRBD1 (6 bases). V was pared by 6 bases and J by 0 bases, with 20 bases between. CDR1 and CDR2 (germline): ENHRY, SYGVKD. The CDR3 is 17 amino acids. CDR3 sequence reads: CAIRDGQGTYDQETQYF. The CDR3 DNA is TGTGCCATCAGGGATGGGCAGGGGACCTACGACCAAGAGACCCAGTACTTC.

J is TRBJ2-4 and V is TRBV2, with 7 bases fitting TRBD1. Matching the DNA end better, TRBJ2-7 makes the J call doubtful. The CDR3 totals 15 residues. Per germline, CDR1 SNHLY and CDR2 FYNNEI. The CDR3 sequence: CASSELVTGTYEQYF. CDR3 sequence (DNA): TGTGCCAGCAGTGAATTAGTGACAGGGACCTACGAGCAGTACTTC.

DNA for the CDR3: TGTGCCTGGAGTGTCGGCTCTGGAAACACCATATATTTT. It specifies CAWSVGSGNTIYF. The V call is TRBV30, the J call TRBJ1-3; no reliable D call. Per germline, CDR1 GTSNPN and CDR2 SVGIG (reference sequence). V dropped 0 bases and J dropped 0 bases, with 3 bases sitting between them. The CDR3 is 13 amino acids.

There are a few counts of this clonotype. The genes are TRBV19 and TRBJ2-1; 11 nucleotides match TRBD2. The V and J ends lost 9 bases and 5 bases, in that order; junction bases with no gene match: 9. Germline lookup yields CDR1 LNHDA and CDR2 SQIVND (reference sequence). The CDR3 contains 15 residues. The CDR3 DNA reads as TGTGCCAGCAGCATAGGACTAGCGGGTAACAATGAGCAGTTCTTC. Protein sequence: CASSIGLAGNNEQFF.

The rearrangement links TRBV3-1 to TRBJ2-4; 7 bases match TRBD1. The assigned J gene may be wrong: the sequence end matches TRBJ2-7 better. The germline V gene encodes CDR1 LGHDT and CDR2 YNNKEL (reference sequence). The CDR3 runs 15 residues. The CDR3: CASSQPTGRSYEQYF. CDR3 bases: TGTGCCAGCAGCCAACCGACAGGGCGCTCCTACGAGCAGTACTTC.

CDR3 DNA: TGTGCCAGCAGTTACTTTCCGGGACTAGCGGGGGGGCGATTCCAAGAGACCCAGTACTTC. Its protein is CASSYFPGLAGGRFQETQYF. This sequence joins TRBV6-5 and TRBJ2-5, with 16 bases identical to TRBD2. The CDR3 runs 20 residues. V shed 1 base, J shed 1 base, and the junction held 9 bases outside the gene matches. Germline loops: CDR1 MNHEY, CDR2 SVGAGI.

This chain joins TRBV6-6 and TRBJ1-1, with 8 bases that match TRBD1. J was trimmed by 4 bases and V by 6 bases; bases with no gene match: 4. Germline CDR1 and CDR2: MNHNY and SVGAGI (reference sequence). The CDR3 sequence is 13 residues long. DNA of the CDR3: TGTGCCAGCAGCTGGACAGGGTCCACTGAAGCTTTCTTT. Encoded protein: CASSWTGSTEAFF.

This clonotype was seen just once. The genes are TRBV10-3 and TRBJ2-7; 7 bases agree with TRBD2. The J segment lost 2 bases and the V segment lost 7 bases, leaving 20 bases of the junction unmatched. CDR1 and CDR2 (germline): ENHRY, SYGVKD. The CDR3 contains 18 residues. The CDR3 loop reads CAITRGVSERASPYEQYF. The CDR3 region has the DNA TGTGCCATCACCCGGGGGGTGTCTGAGAGGGCTTCCCCCTACGAGCAGTACTTC.